This TCR beta chain was profiled in a study of post-analysis software for immune sequencing data. As for the study in general: Disease courses included relapsing-remitting, secondary progressive and progressive-relapsing multiple sclerosis.

As concerns this clonotype: Its antigen is unidentified.

Prepared libraries of TCR beta cDNA carried unique molecular identifiers. MiXCR, run by TCRdb on the PCR reads, gives a single entry per CDR3 protein. The sample includes hundreds of thousands of distinct CDR3 sequences, around 40% seen only once; the top ten take around an eighth. Whole-study findings and limits: People with multiple sclerosis had a significantly lower normalized Chao1 diversity than controls did. Controls had lower frequencies than patients of five or six TRBV segments, which included TRBV5-6, TRBV5-1 and TRBV20-1.

Germline V CDR1 and CDR2: MNHEY, SMNVEV (reference sequence). V was clipped by 4 bases and J by 3 bases, with 9 bases between them. The CDR3 is made up of 14 amino acids. This clonotype was sampled from a girl aged 5-17 years with multiple sclerosis. V and J are TRBV27 and TRBJ2-2; either TRBD1 or TRBD2 may supply D (5 bases each). Material for sequencing was blood. CDR3 DNA: TGTGCCAGCAGTTCGGGACGTTACACCGGGGAGCTGTTTTTT. Encoded protein: CASSSGRYTGELFF.